This T cell receptor (beta chain) was obtained from a study of long-term antiretroviral therapy in people with HIV. The CDR3 consists of 15 residues. Germline V gene lookup returns CDR1 MNHNY and CDR2 SVGAGI (reference sequence). Unmatched junction bases numbered 8, after V lost 6 bases and J lost 4 bases. The samples comprised roughly 0.9-10 million cryopreserved PBMC ahead of DNA extraction. Running of the v3.0 immunoSEQ assay took place at survey level. Data came from immunoSEQ multiplex PCR; TCRdb stores just in-frame clones and leaves some out. The top ten hold around 10% of the sample, which has 20,000 to 25,000 clones, roughly 85% seen once.

The rearrangement joins TRBV6-6 to TRBJ1-3; TRBD1 aligns across 8 bases. The sample here was unsorted PBMCs, taken around 2.5 years after starting antiretroviral therapy. This TCR was sampled from a man aged 35 to 55 with HIV. CDR3 in amino acids: CASSPDRVLGNTIYF. CDR3 DNA: TGTGCCAGCAGCCCGGACAGGGTTCTAGGAAACACCATATATTTT.